Listed here are 14 T cell receptor beta chains from one sample, sequenced in a study of blood T cell repertoires in COVID-19. Data came from immunoSEQ multiplex PCR; TCRdb stores just in-frame clones and leaves some out. This sample carries roughly 280,000 clones, 75% to 95% of them seen once, and the ten largest clones take approximately 2.9%. Input material: PBMCs or T cells enriched from blood (not recorded which). Source of these receptors: a middle-aged man who had been exposed to COVID-19.

V gene TRBV7-6 combines with J gene TRBJ1-1, with D tentatively TRBD1 (5 bases). The germline V gene encodes CDR1 SGHVS and CDR2 FNYEAQ. The CDR3 loop spans 14 amino acids. V lost 5 bases to trimming and J lost 0 bases, with 10 bases between them. The CDR3 reads CASSPGTMNTEAFF. The CDR3 nucleotides read TGTGCCAGCAGCCCCGGGACTATGAACACTGAAGCTTTCTTT.

This clone was seen more than once but under ten times. This rearrangement joins TRBV6-1 to TRBJ1-2, with TRBD1 identical over 10 bases. In germline, CDR1 is MNHNS, CDR2 SASEGT. V lost 4 bases, J lost 5 bases, and 13 bases stayed unmatched. CDR3 length: 17 residues. CDR3 sequence (DNA): TGTGCCAGCAGTGCCGACAGGGGGCATTTTTCGGAGTATGGCTACACCTTC. Its translation: CASSADRGHFSEYGYTF.

CDR3 residues: CASSVASEQAWSLNNEQFF. The CDR3 DNA reads TGTGCCAGCAGCGTAGCCTCGGAACAGGCTTGGTCCCTAAACAATGAGCAGTTCTTC. The chain employs TRBV9 and TRBJ2-1, with D perhaps TRBD1 (5 bases). The V gene's germline CDR1 is SGDLS and CDR2 YYNGEE. The V gene lost 0 bases and the J gene lost 5 bases, with 24 bases spanning the gap. This CDR3 has 19 residues.

In this sample, this clone turned up once. This chain uses TRBV19 with TRBJ1-5, with unresolved D. The CDR3 has 15 residues. V lost 10 bases to trimming and J lost 4 bases, with 20 bases between them. Germline-derived CDR1 and CDR2 are LNHDA and SQIVND (reference sequence). The CDR3 is CATLPSGSLNQPQHF. The CDR3, as DNA: TGTGCCACTCTCCCCAGTGGGAGCCTAAATCAGCCCCAGCATTTT.

V gene TRBV5-1 combines with J gene TRBJ2-5; 8 bases are shared with TRBD1. With V trimmed by 3 bases and J by 5 bases, 3 bases remained unmatched. This CDR3 comprises 13 residues. Germline lookup yields CDR1 SGHRS and CDR2 YFSETQ. For the CDR3, the DNA is TGCGCCAGCAGCTCGACAGGGGATGAGACCCAGTACTTC. Encoded protein: CASSSTGDETQYF.

The chain couples TRBV15 to TRBJ1-5; D remains unclear. The CDR3 covers 14 residues. CDR1 and CDR2 from the germline V gene are LNHNV and YYDKDF (reference sequence). Deletions cut 0 bases from V and 5 bases from J, with 8 bases between. CDR3 loop: CATSRDRRDQPQHF. Written as DNA, the CDR3 is TGTGCCACCAGCAGAGATCGTAGAGATCAGCCCCAGCATTTT.

The chain has TRBV4-3 and TRBJ1-1, with a possible D match to TRBD1 (6 bases). The CDR3 is 14 amino acids. Germline CDR1 and CDR2: LGHNA and YSLEER. Trimming stripped 3 bases from V and 5 bases from J, with 13 bases between. The CDR3 nucleotides read TGCGCCAGCAGCCAGTTCAGGGGTGGTACTGAAGCTTTCTTT. It encodes CASSQFRGGTEAFF.

This chain uses TRBV12-5 with TRBJ1-5; D is possibly TRBD1 (5 bases). The germline V gene has CDR1 LGHNT and CDR2 FRNRAP. This CDR3 contains 15 residues. V dropped 2 bases and J dropped 1 base, with 9 bases sitting between them. CDR3 amino acids: CASGLSGGSNQPQHF. CDR3 in DNA: TGTGCTAGTGGTTTGTCCGGGGGGAGCAATCAGCCCCAGCATTTT.

The chain is built from TRBV5-5 and TRBJ2-7, with a possible D match to TRBD1 (5 bases). Germline V CDR1 and CDR2: SGHKS, YYEKEE (reference sequence). V was clipped by 0 bases and J by 6 bases, with 7 bases between them. The CDR3 has 12 residues. The CDR3 DNA sequence: TGTGCCAGCAGCTTGGGGGGCGGCGAGCAGTACTTC. This encodes CASSLGGGEQYF.

This chain links TRBV19 with TRBJ2-2, with D perhaps matching TRBD1 (6 bases). V was shortened by 6 bases and J by 0 bases, with 17 bases between the two germline ends. The V gene's germline CDR1 is LNHDA and CDR2 SQIVND (reference sequence). The CDR3 runs 17 residues. DNA for the CDR3: TGTGCCAGTAGGGGGTACAGGACAGCCGCGAACACCGGGGAGCTGTTTTTT. Protein sequence: CASRGYRTAANTGELFF.

The chain combines TRBV7-9 with TRBJ1-4, with D possibly matching TRBD1 (5 bases). Germline V lookup: CDR1 SEHNR, CDR2 FQNEAQ (reference sequence). The CDR3 has 14 residues. The V and J ends lost 4 bases and 4 bases respectively, with 10 bases between them. This CDR3 is CASSSTVHNEKLFF. CDR3 in DNA: TGTGCCAGCAGCTCGACAGTTCATAATGAAAAACTGTTTTTT.

The chain is built from TRBV19 and TRBJ2-5, with 8 bases matching TRBD2. The CDR3 is 17 amino acids. Germline assignment: CDR1 LNHDA and CDR2 SQIVND (reference sequence). V lost 5 bases, J lost 1 base, and 12 bases stayed unmatched. CDR3 protein: CASSPTETSGLQETQYF. Written as DNA, the CDR3 is TGTGCCAGTAGTCCCACTGAAACTAGCGGCCTCCAAGAGACCCAGTACTTC.

The J gene is TRBJ1-5, the V gene TRBV6-5; TRBD1 might be the D (6 bases). V lost 10 bases and J 9 bases, leaving 22 bases between the germline ends. CDR1 and CDR2 (germline): MNHEY, SVGAGI. CDR3 length: 14 residues. The CDR3, as DNA: TGTGCCACCTGGGGGTTACAGGGAAAGAGGCCCCAGCATTTT. Its protein product is CATWGLQGKRPQHF.

This clone has just a few counts. The genes are TRBV19 and TRBJ2-7; TRBD2 aligns across 8 bases. Germline trimming cut 9 bases from V and 7 bases from J; bases unmatched to any gene: 14. Germline CDR1 and CDR2: LNHDA and SQIVND (reference sequence). The CDR3 totals 14 residues. In DNA, the CDR3 is TGTGCCAGACCACCGGGAGGGAGCCGGGAGGAGCAGTACTTC. Amino acids: CARPPGGSREEQYF.